A selection of T cell receptor beta chains follows, all from one sample in a study of chemoradiotherapy in HPV16-positive cancers. Data came from immunoSEQ multiplex PCR; TCRdb stores just in-frame clones and leaves some out. The sample lists 50,000 to 55,000 clones, roughly 90% seen once, with roughly 3.5% in the top ten. The material was blood, obtained from a patient who underwent chemoradiotherapy. Receptors were obtained from a human donor with HPV-associated anogenital cancer. CDR3s leave out the opening cysteine and the closing phenylalanine or tryptophan. The order of the fields is J gene, V gene, CDR3 protein.

TRBJ2-5 TRBV2 ASSVRDSQETQY
TRBJ1-5 TRBV5-5 ASSLLGDSNQPQH
TRBJ2-3 TRBV12-5 ASSTWGGSTDTQY
TRBJ1-2 TRBV5-4 ASSLRRAFGTSNYGYT
TRBJ1-2 TRBV29-1 SVASPGIGGYT
TRBJ2-4 TRBV19 ASSIGTDIQY
TRBJ2-5 TRBV11-2 ASSLSPQETQY
TRBJ1-5 TRBV30 AWSAPTSYSNQPQH
TRBJ2-7 TRBV10-3 AISVGGRNDYEQY
TRBJ1-4 TRBV7-2 ASSDQGLTNEKLF
TRBJ2-2 TRBV30 ATDRTGGRTGELF
TRBJ2-6 TRBV5-4 ASSFVSSGANVLT
TRBJ1-3 TRBV7-9 ASSPARVSGNTIY
TRBJ1-4 TRBV10-3 ATSGGATNEKLF
TRBJ2-2 TRBV11-2 ASSLPVGGPVTGELF
TRBJ2-7 TRBV6-5 ASGLRGASYEQY
TRBJ2-4 TRBV10-2 ASSETRVENIQY
TRBJ2-1 TRBV27 ASSPGLTPQF
TRBJ1-5 TRBV19 ASSSQSNQPQH
TRBJ1-1 TRBV6-5 ASSYRVPNTEAF
TRBJ1-6 TRBV30 AWSPGLDSPLH
TRBJ2-1 TRBV7-9 ASSPGTSGSMDEQF
TRBJ1-2 TRBV7-3 ASSPDKNYGYT
TRBJ2-3 TRBV9 ASSVGGGSTDTQY
TRBJ2-3 TRBV4-3 ASSQDRRGGTSTDTQY
TRBJ2-6 TRBV7-8 ASSATSGANVLT
TRBJ1-1 TRBV5-4 ASSFPPGTENTEAF
TRBJ1-5 TRBV9 ASSVGQGADQPQH
TRBJ2-1 TRBV2 ASSAPSTGYFYNEQF
TRBJ2-1 TRBV15 ATSRGGQGREQF
TRBJ2-2 TRBV30 AWSVFRVGTGELF
TRBJ1-1 TRBV10-3 AISLAQMNTEAF
TRBJ2-7 TRBV29-1 SVAGTRSEQY
TRBJ2-7 TRBV5-6 ASSYGLAVHEQY
TRBJ2-5 TRBV5-4 ASSLGRGSETQY
TRBJ1-1 TRBV6-4 ASSPGGRTEAF
TRBJ2-1 TRBV10-3 AISEASSSYNEQF
TRBJ2-5 TRBV7-2 ASRGPQETQY
TRBJ1-2 TRBV4-1 ASSRMEGGIGRYGYT
TRBJ1-2 TRBV18 ASSPRLQGEDGYT
TRBJ2-5 TRBV9 ASSVSGSYQETQY
TRBJ2-5 TRBV27 ASSFERGYQETQY
TRBJ2-4 TRBV19 ASRSQVDIQY
TRBJ2-1 TRBV6-1 ASRVAGVGLSEQF
TRBJ2-1 TRBV9 ASSVAPPGLAGYNEQF
TRBJ2-7 TRBV27 ASILRTGTPIYEQY
TRBJ1-4 TRBV5-1 ASSPSRDRLEKLF
TRBJ1-2 TRBV14 ASSQGPGGYT
TRBJ1-2 TRBV9 ASTPGLQGSGYT